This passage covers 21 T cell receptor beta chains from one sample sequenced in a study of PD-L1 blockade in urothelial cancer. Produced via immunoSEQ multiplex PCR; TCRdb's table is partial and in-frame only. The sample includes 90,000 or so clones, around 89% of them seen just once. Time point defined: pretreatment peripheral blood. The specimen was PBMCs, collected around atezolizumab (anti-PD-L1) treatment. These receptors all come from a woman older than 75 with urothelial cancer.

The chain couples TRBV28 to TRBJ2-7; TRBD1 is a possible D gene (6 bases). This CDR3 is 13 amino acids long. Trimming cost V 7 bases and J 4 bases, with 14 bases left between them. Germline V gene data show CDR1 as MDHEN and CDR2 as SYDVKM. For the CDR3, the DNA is TGTGCCAGCACCTTGTCAGGGGTGTACGAGCAGTACTTC. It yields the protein CASTLSGVYEQYF. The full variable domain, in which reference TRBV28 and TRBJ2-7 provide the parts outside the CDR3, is DVKVTQSSRYLVKRTGEKVFLECVQDMDHENMFWYRQDPGLGLRLIYFSYDVKMKEKGDIPEGYSVSREKKERFSLILESASTNQTSMYLCASTLSGVYEQYFGPGTRLTVT.

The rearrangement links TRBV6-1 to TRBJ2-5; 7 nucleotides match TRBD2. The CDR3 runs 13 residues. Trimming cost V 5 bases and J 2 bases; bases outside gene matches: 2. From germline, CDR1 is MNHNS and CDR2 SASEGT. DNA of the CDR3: TGTGCCAGCAGTAGGACTAGACAAGAGACCCAGTACTTC. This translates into CASSRTRQETQYF.

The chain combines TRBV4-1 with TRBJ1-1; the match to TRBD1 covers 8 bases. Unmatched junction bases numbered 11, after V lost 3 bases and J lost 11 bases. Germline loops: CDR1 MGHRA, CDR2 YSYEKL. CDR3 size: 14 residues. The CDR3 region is CASSQLQGVSRAFF. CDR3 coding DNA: TGCGCCAGCAGCCAGTTACAGGGGGTATCTCGGGCTTTCTTT.

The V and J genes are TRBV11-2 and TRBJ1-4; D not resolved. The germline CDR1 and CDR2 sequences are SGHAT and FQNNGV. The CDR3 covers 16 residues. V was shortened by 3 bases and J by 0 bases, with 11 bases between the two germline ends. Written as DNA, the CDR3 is TGTGCCAGCAGCTTCCTGGGAGGTGCAACTAATGAAAAACTGTTTTTT. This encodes CASSFLGGATNEKLFF.

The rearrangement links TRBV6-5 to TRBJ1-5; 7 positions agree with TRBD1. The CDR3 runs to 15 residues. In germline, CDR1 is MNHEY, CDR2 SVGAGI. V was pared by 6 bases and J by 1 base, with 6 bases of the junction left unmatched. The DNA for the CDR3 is TGTGCCAGCAGCCAAGACAGGGTGAGCAATCAGCCCCAGCATTTT. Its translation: CASSQDRVSNQPQHF.

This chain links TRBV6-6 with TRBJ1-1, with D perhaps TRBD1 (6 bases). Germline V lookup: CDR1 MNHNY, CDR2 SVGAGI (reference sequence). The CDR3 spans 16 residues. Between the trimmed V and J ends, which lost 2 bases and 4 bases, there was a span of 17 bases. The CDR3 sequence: CASSYGSGTLGTEAFF. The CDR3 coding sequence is TGTGCCAGCAGTTACGGTTCCGGGACACTCGGCACTGAAGCTTTCTTT.

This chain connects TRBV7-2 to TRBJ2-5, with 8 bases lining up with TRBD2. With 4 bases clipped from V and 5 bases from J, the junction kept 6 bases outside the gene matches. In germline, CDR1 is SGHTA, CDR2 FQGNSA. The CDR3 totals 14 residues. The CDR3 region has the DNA TGTGCCAGCAGCTCCAGCGGGGGTAGGGAGACCCAGTACTTC. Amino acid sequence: CASSSSGGRETQYF.

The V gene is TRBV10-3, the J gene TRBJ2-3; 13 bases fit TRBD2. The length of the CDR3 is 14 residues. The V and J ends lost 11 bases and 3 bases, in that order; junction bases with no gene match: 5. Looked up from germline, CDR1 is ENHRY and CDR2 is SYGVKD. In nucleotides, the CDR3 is TGTGCCGCGGGGACTAGCGGGAAGACAGATACGCAGTATTTT. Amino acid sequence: CAAGTSGKTDTQYF.

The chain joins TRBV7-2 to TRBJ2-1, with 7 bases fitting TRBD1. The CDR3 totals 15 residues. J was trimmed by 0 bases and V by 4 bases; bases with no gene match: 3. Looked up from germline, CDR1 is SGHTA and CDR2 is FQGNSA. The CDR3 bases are TGTGCCAGCAGCTCGACAGGGAGCTCCTACAATGAGCAGTTCTTC. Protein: CASSSTGSSYNEQFF.

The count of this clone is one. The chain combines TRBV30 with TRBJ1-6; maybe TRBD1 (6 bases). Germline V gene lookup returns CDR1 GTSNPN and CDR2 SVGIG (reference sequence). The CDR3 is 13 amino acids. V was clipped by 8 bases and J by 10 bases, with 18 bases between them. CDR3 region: CAGKGQGNSPLHF. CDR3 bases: TGTGCCGGCAAAGGCCAGGGGAACTCACCCCTCCACTTT.

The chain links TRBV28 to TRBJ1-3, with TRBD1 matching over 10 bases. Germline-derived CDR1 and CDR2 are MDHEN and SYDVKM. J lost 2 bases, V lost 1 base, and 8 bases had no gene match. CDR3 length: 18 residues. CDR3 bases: TGTGCCAGCAGTTTATCCCCCCTAGGACAGGGGGCTGGAAACACCATATATTTT. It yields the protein CASSLSPLGQGAGNTIYF.

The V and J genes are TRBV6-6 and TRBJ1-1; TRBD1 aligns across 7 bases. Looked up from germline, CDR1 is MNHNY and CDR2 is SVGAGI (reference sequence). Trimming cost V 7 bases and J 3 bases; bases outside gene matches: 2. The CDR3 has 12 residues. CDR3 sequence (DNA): TGTGCCAGCAACCAGGGGGACACTGAAGCTTTCTTT. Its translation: CASNQGDTEAFF.

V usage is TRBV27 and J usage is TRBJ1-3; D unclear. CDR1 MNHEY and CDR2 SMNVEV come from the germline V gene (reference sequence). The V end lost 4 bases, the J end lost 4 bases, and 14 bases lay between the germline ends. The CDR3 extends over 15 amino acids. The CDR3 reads CASSSNPTKGNTIYF. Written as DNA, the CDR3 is TGTGCCAGCAGTTCAAACCCAACAAAGGGAAACACCATATATTTT.

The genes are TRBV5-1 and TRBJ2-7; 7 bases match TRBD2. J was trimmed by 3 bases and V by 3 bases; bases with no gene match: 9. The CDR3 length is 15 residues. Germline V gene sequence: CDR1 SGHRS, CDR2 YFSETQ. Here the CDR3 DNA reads TGCGCCAGCAGCTATGGATCCTCGGGGGGCTACGAGCAGTACTTC. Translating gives CASSYGSSGGYEQYF.

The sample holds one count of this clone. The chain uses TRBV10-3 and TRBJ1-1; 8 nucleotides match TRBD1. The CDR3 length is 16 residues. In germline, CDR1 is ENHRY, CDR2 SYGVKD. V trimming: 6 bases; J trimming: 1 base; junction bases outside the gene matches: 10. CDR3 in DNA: TGTGCCATCAGGACAGGGGTTGGGTACCCGAACACTGAAGCTTTCTTT. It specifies CAIRTGVGYPNTEAFF.

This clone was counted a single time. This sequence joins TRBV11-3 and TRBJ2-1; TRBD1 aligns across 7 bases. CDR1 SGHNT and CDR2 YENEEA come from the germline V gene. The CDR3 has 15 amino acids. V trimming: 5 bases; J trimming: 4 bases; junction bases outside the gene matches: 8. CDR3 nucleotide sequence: TGTGCCAGCAGCCAGAGGGGGACAGTTTACAATGAGCAGTTCTTC. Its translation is CASSQRGTVYNEQFF. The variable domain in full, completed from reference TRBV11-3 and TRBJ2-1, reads EAGVVQSPRYKIIEKKQPVAFWCNPISGHNTLYWYLQNLGQGPELLIRYENEEAVDDSQLPKDRFSAERLKGVDSTLKIQPAELGDSAVYLCASSQRGTVYNEQFFGPGTRLTVL.

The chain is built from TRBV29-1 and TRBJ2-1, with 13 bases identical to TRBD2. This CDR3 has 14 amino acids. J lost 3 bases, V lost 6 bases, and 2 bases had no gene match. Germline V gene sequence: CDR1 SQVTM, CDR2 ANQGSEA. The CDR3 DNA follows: TGCAGCGTGGGGACTAGCGGGATCTACAATGAGCAGTTCTTC. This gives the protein CSVGTSGIYNEQFF.

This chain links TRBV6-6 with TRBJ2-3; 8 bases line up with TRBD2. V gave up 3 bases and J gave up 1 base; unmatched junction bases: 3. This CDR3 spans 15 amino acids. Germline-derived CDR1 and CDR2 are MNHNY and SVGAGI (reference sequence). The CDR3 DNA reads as TGTGCCAGCAGTTATTCTAGCGGGCGCACAGATACGCAGTATTTT. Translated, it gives CASSYSSGRTDTQYF.

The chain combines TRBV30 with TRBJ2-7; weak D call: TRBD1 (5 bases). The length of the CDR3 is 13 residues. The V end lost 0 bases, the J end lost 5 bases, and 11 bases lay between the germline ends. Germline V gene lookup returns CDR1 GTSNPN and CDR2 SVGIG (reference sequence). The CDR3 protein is CAWSVRTPDEQYF. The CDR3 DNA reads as TGTGCCTGGAGTGTCAGGACACCGGACGAGCAGTACTTC.

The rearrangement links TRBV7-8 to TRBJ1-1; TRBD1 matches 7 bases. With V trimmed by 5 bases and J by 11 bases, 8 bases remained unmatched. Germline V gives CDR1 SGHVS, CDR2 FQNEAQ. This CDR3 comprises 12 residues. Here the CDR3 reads CASSEGTAVAFF. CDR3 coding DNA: TGTGCCAGCAGCGAAGGGACAGCTGTCGCTTTCTTT.

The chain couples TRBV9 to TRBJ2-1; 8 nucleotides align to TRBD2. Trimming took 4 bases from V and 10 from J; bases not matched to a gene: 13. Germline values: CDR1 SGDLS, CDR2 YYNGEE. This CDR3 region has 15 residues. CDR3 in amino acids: CASSPGSAGGGEQFF. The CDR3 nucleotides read TGTGCCAGCAGCCCAGGTTCGGCGGGAGGCGGAGAGCAGTTCTTC.